The T cell receptor beta chain under discussion was sequenced for a study of blood T cell repertoires in COVID-19. Overall study context: Sites in the United States, Italy and Spain provided acute and convalescent COVID-19 samples.

As originally analysed: Amplification with reference gene primers provided the estimates of nucleated cell counts. Repertoires were generated with immunoSEQ multiplex PCR, while TCRdb's copy carries only in-frame clones and drops some. V, J and clone size derive from that table, while D and trimming were established from the DNA sequence. The repertoire holds about 310,000 clones, with around 91% as singletons. With respect to this clone: The junction does not match germline at one end; this may be a read error.

Participant-reported clinical history was the basis for cohort assignment. The receptor was derived from a woman between 18 and 29 years old with acute COVID-19. Sample: PBMCs or T cells enriched from blood (not recorded which).

CDR3 loop: CASSDPGQGRAF. As DNA, the CDR3 is TGTGCCAGCAGTGATCCTGGACAGGGGAGGGCCTTC. This chain uses TRBV25-1 with TRBJ2-7; 9 nucleotides agree with TRBD1. The CDR3 is 12 residues long. Germline V CDR1 and CDR2: MGHDK, SYGVNS.